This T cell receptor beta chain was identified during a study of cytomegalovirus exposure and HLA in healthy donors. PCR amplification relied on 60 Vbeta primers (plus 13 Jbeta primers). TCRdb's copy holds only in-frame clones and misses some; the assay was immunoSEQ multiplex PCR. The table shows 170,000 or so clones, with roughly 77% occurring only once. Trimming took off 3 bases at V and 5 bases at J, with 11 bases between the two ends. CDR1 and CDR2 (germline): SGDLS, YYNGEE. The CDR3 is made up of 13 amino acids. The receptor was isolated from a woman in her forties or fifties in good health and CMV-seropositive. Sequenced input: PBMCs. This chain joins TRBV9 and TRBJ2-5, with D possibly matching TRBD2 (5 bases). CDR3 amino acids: CASSGGPGETQYF. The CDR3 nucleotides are TGTGCCAGCAGCGGAGGGCCGGGGGAGACCCAGTACTTC.